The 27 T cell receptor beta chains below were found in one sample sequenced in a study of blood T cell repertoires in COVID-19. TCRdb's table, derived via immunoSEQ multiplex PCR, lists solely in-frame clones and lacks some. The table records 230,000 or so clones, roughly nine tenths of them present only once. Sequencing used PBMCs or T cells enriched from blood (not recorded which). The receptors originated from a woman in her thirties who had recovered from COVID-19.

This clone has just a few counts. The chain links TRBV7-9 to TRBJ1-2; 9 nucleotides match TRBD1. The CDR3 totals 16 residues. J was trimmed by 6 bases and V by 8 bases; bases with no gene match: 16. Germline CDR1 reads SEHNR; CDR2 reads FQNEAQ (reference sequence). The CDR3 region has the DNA TGTGCCAGCCCCGGACTACTTACAGGGGGCGCGGATGGCTACACCTTC. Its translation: CASPGLLTGGADGYTF. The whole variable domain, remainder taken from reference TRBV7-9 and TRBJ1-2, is DTGVSQNPRHKITKRGQNVTFRCDPISEHNRLYWYRQTLGQGPEFLTYFQNEAQLEKSRLLSDRFSAERPKGSFSTLEIQRTEQGDSAMYLCASPGLLTGGADGYTFGSGTRLTVV.

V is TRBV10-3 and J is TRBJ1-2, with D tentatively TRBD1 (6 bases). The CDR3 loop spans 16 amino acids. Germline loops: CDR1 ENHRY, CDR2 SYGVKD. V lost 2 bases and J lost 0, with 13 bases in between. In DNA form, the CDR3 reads TGTGCCATCAGTGAGGTTCAGGGGTGGGCTAACTATGGCTACACCTTC. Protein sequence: CAISEVQGWANYGYTF.

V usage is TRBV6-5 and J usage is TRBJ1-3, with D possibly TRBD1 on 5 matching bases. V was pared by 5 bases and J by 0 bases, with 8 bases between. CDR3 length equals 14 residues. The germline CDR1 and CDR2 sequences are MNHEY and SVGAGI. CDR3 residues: CASSRQSSGNTIYF. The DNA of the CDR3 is TGTGCCAGCAGTCGACAGAGCTCTGGAAACACCATATATTTT.

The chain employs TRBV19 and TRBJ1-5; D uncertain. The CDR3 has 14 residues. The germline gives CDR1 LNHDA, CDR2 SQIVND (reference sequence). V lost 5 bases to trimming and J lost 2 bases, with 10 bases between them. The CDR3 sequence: CASSAAGGNQPQHF. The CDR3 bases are TGTGCCAGTAGTGCCGCCGGGGGCAATCAGCCCCAGCATTTT. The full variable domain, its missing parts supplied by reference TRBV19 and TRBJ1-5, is DGGITQSPKYLFRKEGQNVTLSCEQNLNHDAMYWYRQDPGQGLRLIYYSQIVNDFQKGDIAEGYSVSREKKESFPLTVTSAQKNPTAFYLCASSAAGGNQPQHFGDGTRLSIL.

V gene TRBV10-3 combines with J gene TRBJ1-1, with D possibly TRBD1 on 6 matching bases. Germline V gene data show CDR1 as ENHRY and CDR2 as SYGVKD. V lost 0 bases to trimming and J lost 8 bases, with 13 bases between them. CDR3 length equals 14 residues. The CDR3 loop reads CAISESGAYREAFF. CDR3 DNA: TGTGCCATCAGTGAGTCGGGGGCTTACAGGGAAGCTTTCTTT.

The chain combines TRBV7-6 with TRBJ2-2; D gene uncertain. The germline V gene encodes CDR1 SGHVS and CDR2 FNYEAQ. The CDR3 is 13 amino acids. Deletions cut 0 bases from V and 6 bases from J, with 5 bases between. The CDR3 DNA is TGTGCCAGCAGCTTAGCGGCCTCCGGGGAGCTGTTTTTT. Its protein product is CASSLAASGELFF.

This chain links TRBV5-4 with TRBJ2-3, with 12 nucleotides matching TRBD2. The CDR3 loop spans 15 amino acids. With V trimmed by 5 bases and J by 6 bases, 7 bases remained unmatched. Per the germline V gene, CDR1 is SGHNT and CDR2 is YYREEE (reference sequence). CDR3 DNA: TGTGCCAGCAGGCGACTAGCGGGGGCCACGGATACGCAGTATTTT. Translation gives CASRRLAGATDTQYF.

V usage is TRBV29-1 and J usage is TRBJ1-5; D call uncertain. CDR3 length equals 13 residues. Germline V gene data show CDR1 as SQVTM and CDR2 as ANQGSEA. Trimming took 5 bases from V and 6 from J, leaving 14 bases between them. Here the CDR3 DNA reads TGCAGCGTTTCCGTCCAGGAAGGTCAGCCCCAGCATTTT. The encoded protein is CSVSVQEGQPQHF.

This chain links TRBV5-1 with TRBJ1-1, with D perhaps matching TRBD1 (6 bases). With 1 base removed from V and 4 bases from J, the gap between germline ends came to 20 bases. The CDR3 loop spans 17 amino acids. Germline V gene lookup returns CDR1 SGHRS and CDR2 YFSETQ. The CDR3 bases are TGCGCCAGCAGCTTGACGGGGCAGACAGGTTGGTCCACTGAAGCTTTCTTT. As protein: CASSLTGQTGWSTEAFF.

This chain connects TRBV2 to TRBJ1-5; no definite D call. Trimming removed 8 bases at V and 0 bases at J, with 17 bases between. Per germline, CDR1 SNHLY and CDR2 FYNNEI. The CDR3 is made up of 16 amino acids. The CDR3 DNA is TGTGCCAGCGGGCACGGGGTATTCTATAGCAATCAGCCCCAGCATTTT. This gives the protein CASGHGVFYSNQPQHF.

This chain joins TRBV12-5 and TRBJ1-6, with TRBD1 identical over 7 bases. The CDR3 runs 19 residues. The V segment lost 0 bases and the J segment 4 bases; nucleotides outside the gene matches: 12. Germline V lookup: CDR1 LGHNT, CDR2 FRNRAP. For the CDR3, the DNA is TGTGCTAGTGGTTTGGTCCTCGTCCCGGGACAGTCATATAATTCACCCCTCCACTTT. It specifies CASGLVLVPGQSYNSPLHF.

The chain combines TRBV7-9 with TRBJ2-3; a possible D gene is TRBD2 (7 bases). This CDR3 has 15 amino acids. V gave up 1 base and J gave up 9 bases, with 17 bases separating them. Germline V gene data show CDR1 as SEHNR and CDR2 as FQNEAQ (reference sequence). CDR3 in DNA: TGTGCCAGCAGCTTAGAGGGGGGGACTCGAGGCACGCAGTATTTT. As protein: CASSLEGGTRGTQYF. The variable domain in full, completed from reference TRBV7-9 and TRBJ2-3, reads DTGVSQNPRHKITKRGQNVTFRCDPISEHNRLYWYRQTLGQGPEFLTYFQNEAQLEKSRLLSDRFSAERPKGSFSTLEIQRTEQGDSAMYLCASSLEGGTRGTQYFGPGTRLTVL.

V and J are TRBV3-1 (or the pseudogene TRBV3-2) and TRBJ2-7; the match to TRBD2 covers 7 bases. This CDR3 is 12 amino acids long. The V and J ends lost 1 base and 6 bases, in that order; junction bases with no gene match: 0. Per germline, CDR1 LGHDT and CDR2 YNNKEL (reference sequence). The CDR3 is CASSQGGGEQYF. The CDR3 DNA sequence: TGTGCCAGCAGCCAAGGGGGGGGCGAGCAGTACTTC.

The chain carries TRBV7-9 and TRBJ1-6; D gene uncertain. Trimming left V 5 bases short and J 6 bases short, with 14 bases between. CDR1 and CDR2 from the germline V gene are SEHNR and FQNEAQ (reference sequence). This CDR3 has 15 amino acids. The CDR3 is CASSTEGLPNSPLHF. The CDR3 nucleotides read TGTGCCAGCAGCACCGAGGGTCTCCCTAATTCACCCCTCCACTTT.

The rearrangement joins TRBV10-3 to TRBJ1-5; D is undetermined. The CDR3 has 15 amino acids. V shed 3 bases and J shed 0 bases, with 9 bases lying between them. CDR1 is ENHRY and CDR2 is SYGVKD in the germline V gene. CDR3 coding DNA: TGTGCCATCAGTGATAGCGGATATAGCAATCAGCCCCAGCATTTT. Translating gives CAISDSGYSNQPQHF.

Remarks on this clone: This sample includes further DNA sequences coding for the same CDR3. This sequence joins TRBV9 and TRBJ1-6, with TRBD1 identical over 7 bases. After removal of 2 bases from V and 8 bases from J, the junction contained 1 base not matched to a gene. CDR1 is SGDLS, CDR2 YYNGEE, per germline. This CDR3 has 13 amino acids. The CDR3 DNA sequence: TGTGCCAGCAGCGTCACAGGGGATTCACCCCTCCACTTT. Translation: CASSVTGDSPLHF.

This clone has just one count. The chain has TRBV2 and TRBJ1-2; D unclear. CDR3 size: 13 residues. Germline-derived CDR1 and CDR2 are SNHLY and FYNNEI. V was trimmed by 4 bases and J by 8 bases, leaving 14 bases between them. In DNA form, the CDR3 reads TGTGCCAGCAGTGTAAGGCAGGTCGTGGGCTACACCTTC. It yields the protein CASSVRQVVGYTF.

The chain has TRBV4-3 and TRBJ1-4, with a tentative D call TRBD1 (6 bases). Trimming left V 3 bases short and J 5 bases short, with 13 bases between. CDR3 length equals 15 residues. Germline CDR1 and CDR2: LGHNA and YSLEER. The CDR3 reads CASSHSTGRNEKLFF. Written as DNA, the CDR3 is TGCGCCAGCAGCCACTCGACAGGCCGAAATGAAAAACTGTTTTTT.

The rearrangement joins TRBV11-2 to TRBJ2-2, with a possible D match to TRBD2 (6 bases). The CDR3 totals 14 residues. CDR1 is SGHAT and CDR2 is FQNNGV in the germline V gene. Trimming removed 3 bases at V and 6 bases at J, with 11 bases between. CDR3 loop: CASSFGGTAGELFF. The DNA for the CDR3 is TGTGCCAGCAGCTTCGGGGGAACCGCCGGGGAGCTGTTTTTT. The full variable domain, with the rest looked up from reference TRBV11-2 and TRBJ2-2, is EAGVAQSPRYKIIEKRQSVAFWCNPISGHATLYWYQQILGQGPKLLIQFQNNGVVDDSQLPKDRFSAERLKGVDSTLKIQPAKLEDSAVYLCASSFGGTAGELFFGEGSRLTVL.

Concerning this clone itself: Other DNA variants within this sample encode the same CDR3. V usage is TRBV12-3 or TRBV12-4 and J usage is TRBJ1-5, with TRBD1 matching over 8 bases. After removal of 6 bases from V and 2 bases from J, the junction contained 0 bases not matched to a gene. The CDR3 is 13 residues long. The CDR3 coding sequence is TGTGCCAGCAGGACAGGGGGCAATCAGCCCCAGCATTTT. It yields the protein CASRTGGNQPQHF.

CDR3 sequence reads: CASSMTGGLTTEAFF. For the CDR3, the DNA is TGTGCCAGTAGTATGACAGGGGGTCTGACCACTGAAGCTTTCTTT. The chain joins TRBV19 to TRBJ1-1, with 9 bases lining up with TRBD1. The junction had 6 bases not matched to a gene; V was cut back by 3 bases and J by 4 bases. Looked up from germline, CDR1 is LNHDA and CDR2 is SQIVND (reference sequence). CDR3 length: 15 residues.

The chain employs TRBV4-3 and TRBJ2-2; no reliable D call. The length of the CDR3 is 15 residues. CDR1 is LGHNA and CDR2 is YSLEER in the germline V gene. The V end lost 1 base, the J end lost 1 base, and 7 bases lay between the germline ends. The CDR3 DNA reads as TGCGCCAGCAGCCAAGGGGCGATGAACACCGGGGAGCTGTTTTTT. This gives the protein CASSQGAMNTGELFF.

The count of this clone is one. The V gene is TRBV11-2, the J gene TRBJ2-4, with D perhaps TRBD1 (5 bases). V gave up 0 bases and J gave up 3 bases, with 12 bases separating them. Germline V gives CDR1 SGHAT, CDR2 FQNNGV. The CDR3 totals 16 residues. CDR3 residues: CASSLEGPRGKNIQYF. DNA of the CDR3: TGTGCCAGCAGCTTAGAGGGGCCACGAGGCAAAAACATTCAGTACTTC.

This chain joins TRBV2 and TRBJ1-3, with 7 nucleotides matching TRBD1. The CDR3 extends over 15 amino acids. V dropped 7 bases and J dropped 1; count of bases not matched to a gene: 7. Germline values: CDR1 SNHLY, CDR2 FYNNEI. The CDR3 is CASTADRASGNTIYF. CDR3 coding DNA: TGTGCCAGCACCGCTGACAGGGCTTCTGGAAACACCATATATTTT. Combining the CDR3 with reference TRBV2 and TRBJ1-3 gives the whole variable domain EPEVTQTPSHQVTQMGQEVILRCVPISNHLYFYWYRQILGQKVEFLVSFYNNEISEKSEIFDDQFSVERPDGSNFTLKIRSTKLEDSAMYFCASTADRASGNTIYFGEGSWLTVV.

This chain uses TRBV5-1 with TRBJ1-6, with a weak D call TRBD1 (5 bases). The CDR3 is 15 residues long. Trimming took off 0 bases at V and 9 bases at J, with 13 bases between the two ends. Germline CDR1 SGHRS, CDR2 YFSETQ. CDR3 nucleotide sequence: TGCGCCAGCAGCTTGGATGGAGGGGAGACTTCACCCCTCCACTTT. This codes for CASSLDGGETSPLHF.

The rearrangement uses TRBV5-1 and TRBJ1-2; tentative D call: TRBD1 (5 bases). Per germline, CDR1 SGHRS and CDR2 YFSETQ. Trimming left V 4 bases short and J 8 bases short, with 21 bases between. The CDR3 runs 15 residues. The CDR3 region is CASSGEQVPSLGYTF. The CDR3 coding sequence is TGCGCCAGCAGCGGGGAACAGGTACCCTCTTTGGGCTACACCTTC. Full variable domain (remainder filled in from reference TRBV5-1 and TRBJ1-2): KAGVTQTPRYLIKTRGQQVTLSCSPISGHRSVSWYQQTPGQGLQFLFEYFSETQRNKGNFPGRFSGRQFSNSRSEMNVSTLELGDSALYLCASSGEQVPSLGYTFGSGTRLTVV.

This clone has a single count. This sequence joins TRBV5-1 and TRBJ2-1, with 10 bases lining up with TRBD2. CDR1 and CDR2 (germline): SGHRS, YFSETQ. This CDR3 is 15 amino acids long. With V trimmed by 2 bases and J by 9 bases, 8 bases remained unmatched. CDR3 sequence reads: CASSFQAGGQGEQFF. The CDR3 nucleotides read TGCGCCAGCAGCTTTCAAGCGGGGGGGCAGGGTGAGCAGTTCTTC.